This T cell receptor (beta chain) was captured by sequencing in a study of T cell responses to AZD1222 COVID-19 vaccine. TCRdb's table, derived via immunoSEQ multiplex PCR, lists solely in-frame clones and lacks some. The sample includes about 120,000 clones, about 90% of them seen just once. Study-wide results and caveats: With dominance at 160-218 and 743-854, vaccine-associated CD4 TCRs spanned spike.

A note on this clone: The antigen is not known.

Second-dose schedules of about 4 or about 12 weeks were combined. This CDR3 spans 12 amino acids. The ends lost 5 bases at V and 4 bases at J; junction bases unmatched: 1. Germline CDR1 SGHAT, CDR2 FQNNGV. The J gene is TRBJ2-7, the V gene TRBV11-2; 8 nucleotides line up with TRBD2. This material consisted of peripheral blood, taken 28 days after the second AZD1222 dose. The receptor was isolated from an adult who received the AZD1222 COVID-19 vaccine. CDR3 nucleotides: TGTGCCAGCAGCCGGGAGGGGTACGAGCAGTACTTC. It is translated as CASSREGYEQYF. Supplemented by reference TRBV11-2 and TRBJ2-7, the full variable domain reads EAGVAQSPRYKIIEKRQSVAFWCNPISGHATLYWYQQILGQGPKLLIQFQNNGVVDDSQLPKDRFSAERLKGVDSTLKIQPAKLEDSAVYLCASSREGYEQYFGPGTRLTVT.